Included here is one TCR beta chain sequence, with context. The authors' processing: Quantification of nucleated cells was approximated via reference gene primer amplification. The repertoire was sequenced with immunoSEQ multiplex PCR; TCRdb's copy has only in-frame clones and lacks some. V and J calls and clone size follow that table, whereas D and trimming were derived from the DNA. This sample has 150,000 to 200,000 clones, with about 80% found just once. The data were taken from a study of blood T cell repertoires in COVID-19. Study details: Some COVID-19 samples were acute and others convalescent; all came from the United States, Italy and Spain. T cells, B-cell-depleted T cells, or PBMCs supplied cDNA or gDNA.

Germline-derived CDR1 and CDR2 are SGHRS and YFSETQ. V was cut by 0 bases and J by 6 bases, with 12 bases left in between. This CDR3 region has 15 residues. Sample: peripheral blood. The chain recombines TRBV5-1 with TRBJ1-4; D unclear. This receptor was obtained from a human donor with acute or convalescent COVID-19. The donor label of this sample is uncertain. The CDR3 reads CASSLDTGIDEKLFF. In DNA form, the CDR3 reads TGCGCCAGCAGCTTGGATACGGGAATAGATGAAAAACTGTTTTTT.